The source of this T cell receptor (beta chain) is a study of blood T cells in healthy people across ages. Looking at the study overall: In model experiments, template switching was able to capture about one barcoded beta molecule for every two T cells that were present.

For the second PCR, which ran for about 6 to 11 cycles, a sample-barcoded 5' primer and a J-beta primer mix were used. TCRdb passed the 5' RACE reads through MiXCR, listing each CDR3 protein once. Among some 920,000 distinct CDR3 sequences, roughly half were seen once, and the ten largest hold 20% to 25%. On this clonotype: The antigen remains unidentified.

Every sample had a minimum of 6.5 million PBMCs isolated. Study-wide points: A strong correlation was seen between TCR beta diversity and naive T cell percentage. Higher diversity and more naive CD4+ cells were features of long-lived donors, compared to aged donors.

The V and J ends lost 7 bases and 6 bases respectively, with 22 bases between them. The CDR3 totals 15 residues. In germline, CDR1 is SNHLY, CDR2 FYNNEI. This receptor was identified in a woman aged 60-75 years in good health. Input material: blood. This chain connects TRBV2 to TRBJ2-7; possibly TRBD2 for D (6 bases). The CDR3 here is CASKYGGKSQAEQYF. CDR3 in DNA: TGTGCCAGCAAATATGGGGGGAAAAGTCAGGCCGAGCAGTACTTC.